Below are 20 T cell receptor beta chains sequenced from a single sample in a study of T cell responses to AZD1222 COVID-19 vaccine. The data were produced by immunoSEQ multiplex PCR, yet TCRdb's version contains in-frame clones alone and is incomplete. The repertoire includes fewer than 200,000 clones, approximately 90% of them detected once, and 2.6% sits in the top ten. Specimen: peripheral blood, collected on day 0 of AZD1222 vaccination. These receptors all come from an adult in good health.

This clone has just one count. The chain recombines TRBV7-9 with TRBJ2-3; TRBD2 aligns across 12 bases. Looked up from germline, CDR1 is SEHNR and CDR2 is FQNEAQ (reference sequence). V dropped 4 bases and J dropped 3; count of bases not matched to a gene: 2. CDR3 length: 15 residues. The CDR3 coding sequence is TGTGCCAGCAGCTCGACTAGCGGGAGAACAGATACGCAGTATTTT. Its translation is CASSSTSGRTDTQYF.

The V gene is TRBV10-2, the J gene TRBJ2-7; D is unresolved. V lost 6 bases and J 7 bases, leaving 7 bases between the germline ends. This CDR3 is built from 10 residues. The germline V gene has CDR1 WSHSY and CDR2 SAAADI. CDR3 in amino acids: CASRHREQYF. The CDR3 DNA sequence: TGCGCCAGCAGGCACCGGGAGCAGTACTTC.

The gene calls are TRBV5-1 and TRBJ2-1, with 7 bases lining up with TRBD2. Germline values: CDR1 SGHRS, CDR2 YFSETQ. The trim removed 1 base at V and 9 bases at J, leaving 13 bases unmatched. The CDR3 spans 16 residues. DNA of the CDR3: TGCGCCAGCAGCTTGATGAGCGGGATGGGAAGTAGTGAGCAGTTCTTC. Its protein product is CASSLMSGMGSSEQFF.

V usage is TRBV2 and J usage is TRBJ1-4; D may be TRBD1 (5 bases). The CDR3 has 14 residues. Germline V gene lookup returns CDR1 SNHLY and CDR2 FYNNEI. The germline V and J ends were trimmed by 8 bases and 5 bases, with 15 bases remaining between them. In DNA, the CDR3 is TGTGCCAGCTATGATCGTAACAGGAATGAAAAACTGTTTTTT. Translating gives CASYDRNRNEKLFF.

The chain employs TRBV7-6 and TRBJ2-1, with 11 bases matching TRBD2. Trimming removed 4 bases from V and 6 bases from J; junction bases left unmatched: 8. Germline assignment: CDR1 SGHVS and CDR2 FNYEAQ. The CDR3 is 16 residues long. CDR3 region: CASSYLSGRAANEQFF. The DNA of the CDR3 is TGTGCCAGCAGCTACCTTAGCGGGAGGGCCGCCAATGAGCAGTTCTTC.

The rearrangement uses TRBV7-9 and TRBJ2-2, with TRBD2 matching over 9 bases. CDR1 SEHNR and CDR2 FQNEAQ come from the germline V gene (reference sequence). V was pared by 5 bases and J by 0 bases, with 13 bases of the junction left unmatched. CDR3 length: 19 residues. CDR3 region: CASSGGFGASGTNTGELFF. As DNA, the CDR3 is TGTGCCAGCAGCGGGGGCTTCGGGGCTAGCGGGACGAACACCGGGGAGCTGTTTTTT.

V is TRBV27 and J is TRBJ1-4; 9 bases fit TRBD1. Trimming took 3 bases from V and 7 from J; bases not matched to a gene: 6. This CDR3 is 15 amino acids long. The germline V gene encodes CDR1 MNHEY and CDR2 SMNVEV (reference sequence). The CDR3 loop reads CASSFEGQGFEKLFF. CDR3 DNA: TGTGCCAGCAGTTTCGAGGGACAGGGTTTTGAAAAACTGTTTTTT.

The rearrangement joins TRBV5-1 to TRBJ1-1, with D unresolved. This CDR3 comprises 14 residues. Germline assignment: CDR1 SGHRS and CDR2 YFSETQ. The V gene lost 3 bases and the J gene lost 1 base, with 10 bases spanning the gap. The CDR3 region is CASSSARQNTEAFF. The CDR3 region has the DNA TGCGCCAGCAGCTCGGCACGACAGAACACTGAAGCTTTCTTT.

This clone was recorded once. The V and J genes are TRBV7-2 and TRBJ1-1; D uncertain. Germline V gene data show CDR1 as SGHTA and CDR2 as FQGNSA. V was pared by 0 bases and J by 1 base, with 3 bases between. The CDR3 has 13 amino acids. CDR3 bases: TGTGCCAGCAGCTTAGCGTGGAACACTGAAGCTTTCTTT. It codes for CASSLAWNTEAFF. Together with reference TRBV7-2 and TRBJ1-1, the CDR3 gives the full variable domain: GAGVSQSPSNKVTEKGKDVELRCDPISGHTALYWYRQSLGQGLEFLIYFQGNSAPDKSGLPSDRFSAERTGGSVSTLTIQRTQQEDSAVYLCASSLAWNTEAFFGQGTRLTVV.

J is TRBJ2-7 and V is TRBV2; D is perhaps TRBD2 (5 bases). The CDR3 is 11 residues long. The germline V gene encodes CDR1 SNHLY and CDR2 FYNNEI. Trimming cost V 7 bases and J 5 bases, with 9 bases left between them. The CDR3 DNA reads TGTGCCAGCACCCCGAGGGACGAGCAGTACTTC. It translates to CASTPRDEQYF.

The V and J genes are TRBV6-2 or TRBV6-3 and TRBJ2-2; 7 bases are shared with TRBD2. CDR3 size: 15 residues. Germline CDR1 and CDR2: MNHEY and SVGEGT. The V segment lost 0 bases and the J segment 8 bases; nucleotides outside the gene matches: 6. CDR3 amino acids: CASSYSTSNGGELFF. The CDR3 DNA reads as TGTGCCAGCAGTTACTCGACTAGCAATGGAGGGGAGCTGTTTTTT.

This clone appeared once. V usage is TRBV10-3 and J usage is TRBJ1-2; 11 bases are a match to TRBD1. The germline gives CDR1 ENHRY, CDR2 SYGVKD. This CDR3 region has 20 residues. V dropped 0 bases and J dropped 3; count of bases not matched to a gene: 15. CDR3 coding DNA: TGTGCCATCAGTGAGTCTATTCAGGAAGGGAGGACAGGGGGCGACTATGGCTACACCTTC. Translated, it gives CAISESIQEGRTGGDYGYTF.

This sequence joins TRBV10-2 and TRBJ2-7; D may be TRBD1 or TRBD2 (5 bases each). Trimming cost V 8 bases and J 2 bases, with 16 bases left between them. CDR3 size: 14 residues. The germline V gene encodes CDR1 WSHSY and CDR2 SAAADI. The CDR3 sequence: CASLGAGTAYEQYF. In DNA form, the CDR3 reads TGCGCCAGCCTAGGAGCCGGGACCGCCTACGAGCAGTACTTC.

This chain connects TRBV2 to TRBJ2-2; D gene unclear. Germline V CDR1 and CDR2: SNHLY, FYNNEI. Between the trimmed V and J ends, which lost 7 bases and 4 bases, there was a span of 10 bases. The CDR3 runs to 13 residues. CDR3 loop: CASKGYFTGELFF. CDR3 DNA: TGTGCCAGCAAAGGGTATTTCACCGGGGAGCTGTTTTTT.

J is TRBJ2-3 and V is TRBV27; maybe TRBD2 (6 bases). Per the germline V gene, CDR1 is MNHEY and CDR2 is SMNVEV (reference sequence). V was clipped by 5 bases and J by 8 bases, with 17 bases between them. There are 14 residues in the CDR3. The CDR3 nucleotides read TGTGCCAGCAGTAATCAGGTCGGGGGATCTACGCAGTATTTT. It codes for CASSNQVGGSTQYF.

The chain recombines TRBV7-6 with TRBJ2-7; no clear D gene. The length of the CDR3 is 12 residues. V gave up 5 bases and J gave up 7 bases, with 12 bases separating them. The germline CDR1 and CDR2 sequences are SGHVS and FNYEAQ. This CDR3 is CASSTMTEEQYF. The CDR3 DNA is TGTGCCAGCAGCACGATGACGGAAGAGCAGTACTTC.

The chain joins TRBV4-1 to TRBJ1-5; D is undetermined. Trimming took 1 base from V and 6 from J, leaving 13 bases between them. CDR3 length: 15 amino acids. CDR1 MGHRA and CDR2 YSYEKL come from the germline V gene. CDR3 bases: TGCGCCAGCAGCCAAGCATTTTTGGGCGGTCAGCCCCAGCATTTT. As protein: CASSQAFLGGQPQHF.

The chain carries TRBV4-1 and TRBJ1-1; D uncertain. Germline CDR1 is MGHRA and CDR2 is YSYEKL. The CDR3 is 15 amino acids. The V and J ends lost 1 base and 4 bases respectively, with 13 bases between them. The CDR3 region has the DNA TGCGCCAGCAGCCAAGTAAAATTCGCGGGCACTGAAGCTTTCTTT. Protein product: CASSQVKFAGTEAFF.

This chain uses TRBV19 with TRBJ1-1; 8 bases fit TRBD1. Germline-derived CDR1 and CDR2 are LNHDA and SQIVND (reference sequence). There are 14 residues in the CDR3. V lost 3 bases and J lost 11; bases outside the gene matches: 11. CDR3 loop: CASSIARQGMDAFF. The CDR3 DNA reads TGTGCCAGTAGTATTGCCCGACAGGGGATGGACGCTTTCTTT.

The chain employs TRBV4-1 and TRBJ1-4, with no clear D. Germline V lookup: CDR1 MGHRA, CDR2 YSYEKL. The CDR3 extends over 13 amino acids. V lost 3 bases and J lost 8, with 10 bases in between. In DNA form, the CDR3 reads TGCGCCAGCAGCCAGTGGGTTGGGGAAAAACTGTTTTTT. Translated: CASSQWVGEKLFF.